This T cell receptor beta chain was identified in a study of blood T cell repertoires in COVID-19. At the level of the study: Spain, Italy and the United States supplied samples that represented acute and convalescent COVID-19. From T cells, B-cell-depleted T cells, or PBMCs came the material, which was cDNA or gDNA.

Sequencing used immunoSEQ multiplex PCR; TCRdb keeps in-frame clones, though not all of them. This table has more than 150,000 clones, around four fifths appearing once. Germline CDR1 and CDR2: SQVTM and ANQGSEA. The CDR3 consists of 12 residues. Trimming removed 5 bases from V and 1 base from J, with 9 bases in between. The chain employs TRBV29-1 and TRBJ2-7; possibly TRBD1 for D (6 bases). The specimen sequenced was peripheral blood. This clonotype originated in a woman aged 40 to 55 with acute or convalescent COVID-19. Here the CDR3 reads CSVKTGSYEQYF. For the CDR3, the DNA is TGCAGCGTTAAGACAGGTTCCTACGAGCAGTACTTC.